This TCR beta chain was recorded in a study of blood T cells in healthy people across ages. Study-wide findings and caveats: In long-lived donors, naive CD4+ cell counts and diversity exceeded those of aged donors.

The J segment lost 6 bases and the V segment lost 6 bases, leaving 12 bases of the junction unmatched. This CDR3 contains 15 residues. Germline V gene sequence: CDR1 SGHTA, CDR2 FQGNSA. Points on this clonotype: Its antigen is undetermined.

PCR was performed a second time for 7 to 11 cycles using a sample-barcoded 5' primer and a J-beta primer mix. TCRdb ran MiXCR on the 5' RACE reads and lists one entry per CDR3 protein. The profile shows roughly 2 million distinct CDR3 sequences, about 50% of them singletons. Material: blood. The receptor's source is a woman between 35 and 50 years old in good health. This chain joins TRBV7-2 and TRBJ2-3; TRBD1 matches 7 bases. CDR3 DNA: TGTGCCAGCAGTTTTGAATCTACAGGGGAGGATACGCAGTATTTT. It yields the protein CASSFESTGEDTQYF.